The entry below describes one TCR beta chain. Its antigen is undetermined. This entry belongs to a study of shared clonotypes between healthy human individuals. Findings of the study overall: The naive CD4 repertoires of several donors were compared, and roughly 5% of clonotypes were shared.

This CDR3 has 14 residues. The ends were cut back, 8 bases at V and 2 bases at J, with 14 bases in the middle. Germline V CDR1 and CDR2: SGHVS, FQNEAQ. Deep-level settings were used for running the assay. Using immunoSEQ multiplex PCR, the repertoire was profiled, and TCRdb retains in-frame clones only, with some absent. The table shows some 2,100,000 clones, with 95% occurring only once. Partitioning of CD4+ cells yielded a CD45RA+ naive subset and a CD45RA-negative memory subset. V and J are TRBV7-8 and TRBJ2-3; either TRBD1 or TRBD2 may fit D (5 bases each). Sequenced input: naive CD4+ T cells sorted from blood. This sample's subset: CD45RA+ positively selected. This receptor was taken from a man aged 18 to 30 in good health. CDR3 sequence (DNA): TGTGCCAGCGGCCCGAGGGGAATCACAGATACGCAGTATTTT. Encoded protein: CASGPRGITDTQYF.